These 16 T cell receptor beta chains came from one sample sequenced in a study of blood T cells in healthy people across ages. The second PCR ran about 6 to 12 cycles with a sample-barcoded 5' primer and J-beta primers. TCRdb reprocessed the 5' RACE reads via MiXCR and lists one record per CDR3 protein. This sample has 550,000 to 750,000 distinct CDR3 sequences, with over 20% found just once. The sample comprised blood. The receptors were gathered from a man between 65 and 80 years old in good health.

This clonotype was recorded at least ten times. The genes are TRBV29-1 and TRBJ2-1; no firm D call. The CDR3 sequence is 13 residues long. Germline CDR1 is SQVTM and CDR2 is ANQGSEA. V was clipped by 4 bases and J by 10 bases, with 17 bases between them. The CDR3 spells CSVGRYRRGEQFF. The CDR3 region has the DNA TGCAGCGTTGGAAGGTACCGGAGAGGAGAGCAGTTCTTC.

The rearrangement uses TRBV20-1 and TRBJ2-5; 9 bases align to TRBD1. The germline gives CDR1 DFQATT, CDR2 SNEGSKA (reference sequence). The CDR3 extends over 14 amino acids. After removal of 2 bases from V and 5 bases from J, the junction contained 6 bases not matched to a gene. The CDR3 reads CSARRGQGGETQYF. The CDR3 bases are TGCAGTGCTAGAAGGGGACAGGGCGGTGAGACCCAGTACTTC.

This clonotype was observed a single time. The chain has TRBV27 and TRBJ2-5, with TRBD2 matching over 8 bases. CDR3 length: 13 residues. With 6 bases clipped from V and 3 bases from J, the junction kept 3 bases outside the gene matches. Looked up from germline, CDR1 is MNHEY and CDR2 is SMNVEV (reference sequence). The CDR3 loop is CASRNSGEETQYF. In DNA, the CDR3 is TGTGCCAGCAGGAATAGCGGGGAAGAGACCCAGTACTTC.

This clonotype was detected a few times. J is TRBJ2-1 and V is TRBV7-8; 13 positions match TRBD2. The ends lost 4 bases at V and 6 bases at J; junction bases unmatched: 6. The CDR3 length is 16 residues. From germline, CDR1 is SGHVS and CDR2 FQNEAQ. The CDR3 loop reads CASSYQLAGGPNEQFF. DNA for the CDR3: TGTGCCAGCAGCTATCAACTAGCGGGAGGGCCCAATGAGCAGTTCTTC.

The V and J genes are TRBV6-5 and TRBJ2-7, with D perhaps TRBD1 (6 bases). V lost 6 bases, J lost 0 bases, and 15 bases lay in between. Per germline, CDR1 MNHEY and CDR2 SVGAGI. The CDR3 has 15 residues. CDR3 sequence reads: CASRPAAQGSYEQYF. The CDR3 DNA is TGTGCCAGCAGACCCGCGGCACAGGGCTCCTACGAGCAGTACTTC.

This clonotype showed up many times. The germline gene is not matched at one end of the junction; a read error may be the cause. The V call is TRBV28, the J call TRBJ2-7, with a tentative D call TRBD1 (6 bases). Germline lookup yields CDR1 MDHEN and CDR2 SYDVKM. The CDR3 sequence is 15 residues long. For the CDR3, the DNA is TGCGCCAGCGGAGCTGCGGACAGAAACTTCTACGAGCAGTACTTC. Residues: CASGAADRNFYEQYF. The whole variable domain, filled in from reference TRBV28 and TRBJ2-7, reads DVKVTQSSRYLVKRTGEKVFLECVQDMDHENMFWYRQDPGLGLRLIYFSYDVKMKEKGDIPEGYSVSREKKERFSLILESASTNQTSMYLCASGAADRNFYEQYFGPGTRLTVT.

CDR3 in amino acids: CASSSGTSGWDGEQFF. The CDR3 DNA sequence: TGTGCCAGCAGCTCTGGGACTAGCGGGTGGGATGGCGAGCAGTTCTTC. This chain links TRBV7-6 with TRBJ2-5; 12 bases match TRBD2. The J call may be in error: the DNA end matches TRBJ2-1 better. The CDR3 totals 16 residues. Germline CDR1 and CDR2: SGHVS and FNYEAQ.

There are a few counts of this clonotype. The rearrangement links TRBV12-3 or TRBV12-4 to TRBJ1-2, with 7 bases aligning to TRBD1. CDR3 size: 15 residues. V shed 3 bases, J shed 6 bases, and the junction held 10 bases outside the gene matches. In DNA, the CDR3 is TGTGCCAGCAGTTTTGGTCCCGACAGGGAGGATGGCTACACCTTC. Translated: CASSFGPDREDGYTF.

This chain links TRBV25-1 with TRBJ2-5, with 8 bases that match TRBD2. V was clipped by 6 bases and J by 4 bases; unmatched bases: 19. Germline V gene data show CDR1 as MGHDK and CDR2 as SYGVNS. This CDR3 is built from 18 residues. Here the CDR3 DNA reads TGTGCCAGCAGCCCCATAGAAGGCCTAGCGGGTTATCGAGAGACCCAGTACTTC. Protein: CASSPIEGLAGYRETQYF.

CDR3: CASNLQFF. CDR3 sequence (DNA): TGTGCCAGCAACTTGCAGTTCTTC. This chain joins TRBV2 and TRBJ2-5, with no clear D. The assigned J gene may be wrong: the sequence end matches TRBJ2-1 better. The V gene's germline CDR1 is SNHLY and CDR2 FYNNEI. The CDR3 contains 8 residues.

V usage is TRBV29-1 and J usage is TRBJ1-4; no reliable D call. The length of the CDR3 is 12 residues. Germline CDR1 and CDR2: SQVTM and ANQGSEA. V lost 7 bases and J lost 1, with 7 bases in between. CDR3 loop: CSGVGTNEKLFF. The CDR3 DNA sequence: TGCAGCGGGGTCGGAACTAATGAAAAACTGTTTTTT.

The V and J genes are TRBV12-5 and TRBJ2-1, with D tentatively TRBD2 (5 bases). The CDR3 spans 14 residues. The ends were cut back, 6 bases at V and 3 bases at J, with 12 bases in the middle. Germline assignment: CDR1 LGHNT and CDR2 FRNRAP. In DNA form, the CDR3 reads TGTGCTAGTGGCCCGGACTCCTTCTACAATGAGCAGTTCTTC. The encoded protein is CASGPDSFYNEQFF.

CDR3 sequence: CSANPTGGEQYF. CDR3 nucleotide sequence: TGCAGTGCTAACCCCACGGGCGGAGAGCAGTACTTC. The chain combines TRBV20-1 with TRBJ2-7, with D unresolved. The CDR3 contains 12 residues. V was cut by 4 bases and J by 7 bases, with 14 bases left in between. Germline CDR1 is DFQATT and CDR2 is SNEGSKA (reference sequence).

This clonotype turned up a few times. Germline is not matched at one junction end, which may reflect a read error. J is TRBJ1-1 and V is TRBV12-3 or TRBV12-4, with D maybe TRBD1 (6 bases). The CDR3 is made up of 15 amino acids. The CDR3 region has the DNA TGCGCCAGCAGTTTGCGGGGGGCGGAGAACACTGAAGCTTTCTTT. Translation gives CASSLRGAENTEAFF.

This clonotype was counted only a few times. This chain uses TRBV6-2 or TRBV6-3 with TRBJ1-1; a possible D gene is TRBD1 (6 bases). This CDR3 region has 12 residues. V gave up 5 bases and J gave up 3 bases, with 7 bases separating them. CDR1 is MNHEY, CDR2 SVGEGT, per germline. CDR3 bases: TGTGCCAGCAGTACAGGGTACACTGAAGCTTTCTTT. Protein product: CASSTGYTEAFF.

V and J are TRBV20-1 and TRBJ2-3; D perhaps matches TRBD1 (5 bases). Germline V gene data show CDR1 as DFQATT and CDR2 as SNEGSKA (reference sequence). The germline V and J ends were trimmed by 5 bases and 0 bases, with 15 bases remaining between them. The CDR3 spans 15 residues. As DNA, the CDR3 is TGCAGTGCTCGGAGAGCAGGGTCTAGCACAGATACGCAGTATTTT. It is translated as CSARRAGSSTDTQYF.